This is a list of T cell receptor beta chains from one sample in a study of early T cells in non-severe SARS-CoV-2 infection. A single record per CDR3 protein comes from TCRdb applying MiXCR to the 5' RACE reads. The repertoire consists of under 35,000 distinct CDR3 sequences, with about 5.2% occurring once and the leading ten covering roughly 3.6%. Sequenced input: whole blood. These receptors all come from an adult who was a healthcare worker with PCR-confirmed SARS-CoV-2 infection or an uninfected control (not recorded which). The CDR3 runs from the conserved cysteine through the conserved F or W. A D gene is named only where the DNA matches it firmly. Rows may omit the clone size; those that give it use once, few, many or a size class.

many | . | TRBJ1-1 | TRBV27 | TGTGCCAGCAGTTTATTTCGGGGACGTGGTGAAGCTTTCTTT | CASSLFRGRGEAFF
few | . | TRBJ2-7 | TRBV7-9 | TGTGCCAGCAGACCCGATGCCGGGTACGAGCAGTACTTC | CASRPDAGYEQYF
. | . | TRBJ1-6 | TRBV6-1 | TGTGCCAGCAGTGCGAAACAAGATAATTCACCCCTCCACTTT | CASSAKQDNSPLHF
many | TRBD1 | TRBJ2-7 | TRBV29-1 | TGCAGCGCCTCTGAGGGGGCTGCCTACGAGCAGTACTTC | CSASEGAAYEQYF
many | TRBD2 | TRBJ2-7 | TRBV19 | TGTGCCAGTAGCTCCGGGACTAGCCACTACGAGCAGTACTTC | CASSSGTSHYEQYF
many | TRBD2 | TRBJ2-5 | TRBV5-4 | TGTGCCAGCAGCGATGGGATGAGCGGGAGGCGAGAGACCCAGTACTTC | CASSDGMSGRRETQYF
few | TRBD1 | TRBJ1-1 | TRBV14 | TGTGCCAGCAGCCGCCCCGTGGGACAGGGTTCCACTGAAGCTTTCTTT | CASSRPVGQGSTEAFF
. | . | TRBJ1-2 | TRBV24-1 | TGTGCCACCAGTGACTCCAGACAGGCCTATGGCTACACCTTC | CATSDSRQAYGYTF
many | . | TRBJ2-2 | TRBV7-9 | TGTGCCAGCAGCTTAGACAGGAGTGGCGGGGAGCTGTTTTTT | CASSLDRSGGELFF
. | TRBD1 | TRBJ2-3 | TRBV7-8 | TGTGCCAGCAGCCGCCGTGGACAGGGGGCATCAGATACGCAGTATTTT | CASSRRGQGASDTQYF
many | TRBD2 | TRBJ2-1 | TRBV27 | TGTGCCAGCAGTATTCCGGGACTAGCGCCAAATGAGCAGTTCTTC | CASSIPGLAPNEQFF
many | TRBD1 | TRBJ1-5 | TRBV7-9 | TGTGCCAGCAGCCAAGAACCGGGACAGGGATATCAGCCCCAGCATTTT | CASSQEPGQGYQPQHF
many | TRBD1 | TRBJ2-7 | TRBV29-1 | TGCAGCGTTGGGAGACAGGGCTACGAGCAGTACTTC | CSVGRQGYEQYF
few | . | TRBJ2-6 | TRBV10-3 | TGTGCCATCAGCCGTGAACAGGGGGCCAACGTCCTGACTTTC | CAISREQGANVLTF
many | TRBD2 | TRBJ2-1 | TRBV19 | TGTGCCAGTAGCATGGCGGGAGCTAGCAATGAGCAGTTCTTC | CASSMAGASNEQFF
few | TRBD1 | TRBJ1-4 | TRBV7-2 | TGTGCCAGCAGCCTAGACAGGGGAAATGAAAAACTGTTTTTT | CASSLDRGNEKLFF
many | TRBD1 | TRBJ1-1 | TRBV27 | TGTGCCAGCCTGAAACAGGGGATGAACACTGAAGCTTTCTTT | CASLKQGMNTEAFF
few | TRBD1 | TRBJ2-7 | TRBV11-2 | TGTGCCAGCAGTCAAGATTGGACAGGGTCGTACGAGCAGTACTTC | CASSQDWTGSYEQYF
. | . | TRBJ1-5 | TRBV12-3/TRBV12-4 | TGTGCCAACAGTCTCAATCAGCCCCAGCATTTT | CANSLNQPQHF
many | TRBD2 | TRBJ2-1 | TRBV20-1 | TGCAGTGCTGGGGGGACTAGCGGCCCACTGGGGTTCTTC | CSAGGTSGPLGFF
few | . | TRBJ2-7 | TRBV5-4 | TGTGCCAGCAGCTTGGGACTTGACTACGAGCAGTACTTC | CASSLGLDYEQYF
many | TRBD1 | TRBJ1-5 | TRBV5-6 | TGTGCCAGCAGCCGTTGGGAGGGGACAGGGAATCAGCCCCAGCATTTT | CASSRWEGTGNQPQHF
. | . | TRBJ2-2 | TRBV29-1 | TGCAGCGTTGGAACAGCCCCCAACACCGGGGAGCTGTTTTTT | CSVGTAPNTGELFF